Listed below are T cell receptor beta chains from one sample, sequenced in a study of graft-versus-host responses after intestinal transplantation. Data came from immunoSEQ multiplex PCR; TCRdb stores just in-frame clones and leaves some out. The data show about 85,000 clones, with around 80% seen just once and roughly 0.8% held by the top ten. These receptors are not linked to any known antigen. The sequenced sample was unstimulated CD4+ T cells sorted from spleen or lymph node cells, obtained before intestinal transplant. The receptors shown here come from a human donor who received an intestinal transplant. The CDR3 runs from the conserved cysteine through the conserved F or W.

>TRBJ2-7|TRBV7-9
CASSLSDRSEEYF
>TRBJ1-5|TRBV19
CASSIGQSLGPQHF
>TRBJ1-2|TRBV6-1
CASTIWGGGYGYTF
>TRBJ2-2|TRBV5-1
CASSPRDSGTGELFF
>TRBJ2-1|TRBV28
CASGRTGQGVNEQFF
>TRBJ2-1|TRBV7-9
CASSGPSGGDYNEQFF
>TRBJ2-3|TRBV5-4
CASSLFGTGRTDTQYF
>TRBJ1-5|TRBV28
CASSWGRQGYQPQHF
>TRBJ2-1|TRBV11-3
CASSPRGTQSLNEQFF
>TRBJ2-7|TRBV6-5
CASSYSGVLDYEQYF
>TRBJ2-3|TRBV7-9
CASSSSSYTDTQYF
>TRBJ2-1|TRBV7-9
CASSLSSSYNEQFF
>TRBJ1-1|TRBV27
CASSSPGGWPNTEAFF
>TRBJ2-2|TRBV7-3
CASSPSTGYTGELFF
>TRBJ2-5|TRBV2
CASRGRTGVETQYF
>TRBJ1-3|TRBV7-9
CASSPQTGAGNTIYF